The entry below describes one TCR beta chain. Its target antigen remains unknown. Base qualities are not provided; no much larger clone lies one nucleotide away. Genomic DNA was extracted from sorted cells for sequencing of the TCRbeta CDR3 region. The immunoSEQ Assay was used to sequence the TCRbeta CDR3 regions. The table comes from immuneACCESS by way of TCRdb, which keeps in-frame sequences with V and J called. Part of the clones is missing from these tables; in studies checked, under half for an unresolved V gene and the rest for unknown reasons. In all, the sample holds around 30,000 clones, and 65% to 90% of those were seen once. The biggest ten clones account for roughly 31% of the sample. The junction shows trimming of 5 bases on V and 8 bases on J, and the gene matches do not reach 18 bases of it. The CDR1 and CDR2 encoded by the germline V gene are SGHTA and FQGTGA. The CDR3 starts with the cysteine, ends with the phenylalanine, and has 18 residues. The DNA shown is the 54-base CDR3, in frame from base 1.

This sample was taken from a study of OX40 agonist ivuxolimab in advanced cancers. About the full investigation: Ivuxolimab was a fully human IgG2 agonistic monoclonal antibody targeting the costimulatory receptor OX40 (CD134). Intravenous ivuxolimab was administered to patients every 2 weeks at six dose levels: 0.01, 0.1, 0.3, 1.5, 3 and 10 mg/kg. Among the approximately 50 dose-escalation patients, some 20 had hepatocellular carcinoma, about 15 melanoma, 9 renal cell carcinoma and 9 head and neck cancer. In the dose-escalation cohort, roughly 80% of patients were male, and the mean age was roughly 60 years, with a range of about 20 to 79. Prior anti-PD-1, anti-PD-L1 or anti-CTLA-4 therapy was permitted, and checkpoint inhibitors had been received by about 37% of dose-escalation patients. Three dose-escalation patients achieved partial responses, one with hepatocellular carcinoma and two with cutaneous melanoma. Peripheral TCRbeta sequencing was intended to test whether TCR sequence diversity was altered and clonal T-cell expansion was caused by ivuxolimab. The paper covers the monotherapy dose-escalation part of the phase I ivuxolimab trial, which included N of about 50 patients.

Broad study findings and their caveats: At doses of 0.1 to 3.0 mg/kg, clonal expansion of both CD4+ and CD8+ blood T cells was observed from baseline to week 6. On average, CD8+ T cells showed more expanded clones than CD4+ T cells after ivuxolimab. In the 0.1-3.0 mg/kg groups, partial responders were among the patients with the lowest normalized peripheral clonal expansion, particularly in CD8+ T cells. Low levels of normalized T-cell clonal expansion were also seen in some patients who did not respond. The antigen specificity of the clonally expanded peripheral T cells was not determined.

The trial excluded patients who had a history of autoimmune disease or who were on systemic immunosuppression. Peripheral blood for TCR sequencing was collected from all dose cohorts at baseline, on cycle 4 day 1, and on cycle 7 day 1. Samples came from an open-label, multicenter, first-in-human phase I dose-escalation trial of ivuxolimab. Adults with locally advanced or metastatic melanoma, renal cell carcinoma, hepatocellular carcinoma or head and neck squamous cell carcinoma were enrolled in the trial. Before TCR sequencing, CD4+ and CD8+ T cells were separately sorted from peripheral blood. The source material was CD4+ or CD8+ T cells sorted from blood, sampled in a trial of the OX40 agonist ivuxolimab. This sequence uses TRBV7-3 and TRBJ2-1, with TRBD2 identical over 10 junction bases. This TCR was sampled from an adult with an advanced solid tumor such as melanoma, head and neck, liver or kidney cancer. The sequenced DNA: TGTGCCAGCAGCGGCAGTGAGAGGTTAGCGGGAGGTCGGGATGAGCAGTTCTTC. The encoded protein is CASSGSERLAGGRDEQFF.